A single sample is the source of the 20 T cell receptor beta chains below, sequenced in a study of cytomegalovirus exposure and HLA in healthy donors. 60 Vbeta and 13 Jbeta primers were used in PCR. Assay: immunoSEQ multiplex PCR; the TCRdb copy retains only in-frame clones and omits some. The sample includes roughly 45,000 clones, roughly 63% of them seen just once. The sample taken for sequencing was PBMCs. These receptors all stem from a man aged 55 to 70 in good health and CMV-seropositive.

The V and J genes are TRBV7-2 and TRBJ2-7, with D maybe TRBD1 (5 bases). The CDR3 has 15 residues. Germline lookup yields CDR1 SGHTA and CDR2 FQGNSA. V was cut by 1 base and J by 7 bases, with 17 bases left in between. Written as DNA, the CDR3 is TGTGCCAGCAGCTTAGGGGGCCAGACCTCTGAGGAGCAGTACTTC. It codes for CASSLGGQTSEEQYF.

This rearrangement joins TRBV6-5 to TRBJ1-2; D may be TRBD1 (5 bases). V was pared by 2 bases and J by 4 bases, with 11 bases between. The CDR3 extends over 14 amino acids. From germline, CDR1 is MNHEY and CDR2 SVGAGI. CDR3 in amino acids: CASSYGGESYGYTF. The CDR3 DNA is TGTGCCAGCAGTTACGGGGGGGAGAGCTATGGCTACACCTTC.

The chain combines TRBV27 with TRBJ2-7; TRBD1 matches 7 bases. The CDR3 is 13 residues long. The germline V gene encodes CDR1 MNHEY and CDR2 SMNVEV (reference sequence). V gave up 6 bases and J gave up 6 bases; unmatched junction bases: 8. CDR3 amino acids: CASSRLTGVEQYF. In DNA, the CDR3 is TGTGCCAGCAGCCGACTCACAGGGGTCGAGCAGTACTTC.

This clone was seen only once. CDR3 nucleotides: TGTGCCAGCAGCCGTAAGCAGGGGCTCTACGAGCAGTACTTC. Translation gives CASSRKQGLYEQYF. This chain connects TRBV2 to TRBJ2-7; TRBD1 might be the D (6 bases). The CDR3 is 14 residues long. Trimming shortened V by 6 bases and J by 3 bases, and 15 bases separated the two germline ends. CDR1 is SNHLY and CDR2 is FYNNEI in the germline V gene.

This chain joins TRBV5-1 and TRBJ2-5; 9 bases are a match to TRBD2. Germline V CDR1 and CDR2: SGHRS, YFSETQ. After removal of 0 bases from V and 4 bases from J, the junction contained 7 bases not matched to a gene. CDR3 length: 16 residues. The CDR3 DNA reads TGCGCCAGCAGCTTGGGGGGGGGACTAGCCAGAGAGACCCAGTACTTC. Protein product: CASSLGGGLARETQYF.

V gene TRBV4-1 combines with J gene TRBJ2-7; D not resolved. This CDR3 spans 15 amino acids. Germline CDR1 is MGHRA and CDR2 is YSYEKL. Trimming pared 3 bases from V and 0 bases from J, leaving 12 bases between. CDR3 sequence reads: CASSQSYPSSYEQYF. The CDR3 nucleotides are TGCGCCAGCAGCCAGTCATATCCTAGCTCCTACGAGCAGTACTTC.

J is TRBJ2-5 and V is TRBV12-5, with a tentative D call TRBD2 (5 bases). This CDR3 spans 14 amino acids. V shed 6 bases and J shed 3 bases, with 14 bases lying between them. CDR1 is LGHNT and CDR2 is FRNRAP in the germline V gene. The CDR3 DNA reads as TGTGCTAGTGGGCTGGGAGTGGCAGAAGAGACCCAGTACTTC. Protein product: CASGLGVAEETQYF.

The chain uses TRBV7-6 and TRBJ1-1; the match to TRBD1 covers 7 bases. The germline CDR1 and CDR2 sequences are SGHVS and FNYEAQ. The CDR3 spans 13 residues. V lost 5 bases and J lost 3; bases outside the gene matches: 3. The CDR3 protein is CASSPRGDTEAFF. The CDR3 region has the DNA TGTGCCAGCAGCCCCAGGGGGGACACTGAAGCTTTCTTT.

The V and J genes are TRBV27 and TRBJ2-5; 7 nucleotides agree with TRBD1. Germline CDR1 and CDR2: MNHEY and SMNVEV (reference sequence). The CDR3 has 15 amino acids. The V and J ends lost 5 bases and 4 bases, in that order; junction bases with no gene match: 10. CDR3 loop: CASSPNQGVGETQYF. CDR3 in DNA: TGTGCCAGCAGTCCCAACCAGGGGGTCGGAGAGACCCAGTACTTC.

This sequence joins TRBV7-2 and TRBJ1-2; D perhaps matches TRBD1 (5 bases). CDR1 SGHTA and CDR2 FQGNSA come from the germline V gene. The CDR3 runs 15 residues. Trimming pared 5 bases from V and 4 bases from J, leaving 17 bases between. CDR3 nucleotides: TGTGCCAGCAGCGCGGAGGGGACGGGACTCTATGGCTACACCTTC. Translated, it gives CASSAEGTGLYGYTF.

V is TRBV6-5 and J is TRBJ2-5, with 12 bases aligning to TRBD2. The CDR3 spans 16 residues. Trimming removed 2 bases from V and 7 bases from J; junction bases left unmatched: 8. Germline V gives CDR1 MNHEY, CDR2 SVGAGI. The CDR3 coding sequence is TGTGCCAGCAGTTACCGGACTAGCGGGGATGTGGCGACCCAGTACTTC. Translated, it gives CASSYRTSGDVATQYF.

This clone was seen only a few times. CDR3 coding DNA: TGTGCCAGCAGTGAAGGGGGCGCGGCCGGGGAGCTGTTTTTT. Amino acid sequence: CASSEGGAAGELFF. The chain is built from TRBV6-4 and TRBJ2-2, with 7 bases fitting TRBD1. The CDR3 has 14 amino acids. Trimming removed 3 bases from V and 6 bases from J; junction bases left unmatched: 4. Germline V gene lookup returns CDR1 MRHNA and CDR2 SNTAGT.

A few counts support this clone. The CDR3 DNA follows: TGTGCCTGGAGGAGTCAAGAGACCCAGTACTTC. Translating it yields CAWRSQETQYF. The chain uses TRBV30 and TRBJ2-5; D is undetermined. V dropped 3 bases and J dropped 2 bases, with 4 bases sitting between them. From germline, CDR1 is GTSNPN and CDR2 SVGIG (reference sequence). This CDR3 region has 11 residues.

J is TRBJ2-1 and V is TRBV7-6, with D perhaps matching TRBD2 (5 bases). This CDR3 region has 15 residues. Germline CDR1 SGHVS, CDR2 FNYEAQ. Trimming removed 5 bases from V and 4 bases from J, with 15 bases in between. CDR3 bases: TGTGCCAGCAGCGCCAGAGACTACGTGTACAATGAGCAGTTCTTC. The encoded protein is CASSARDYVYNEQFF. The variable domain in full, with the rest retrieved from reference TRBV7-6 and TRBJ2-1, is GAGVSQSPRYKVTKRGQDVALRCDPISGHVSLYWYRQALGQGPEFLTYFNYEAQQDKSGLPNDRFSAERPEGSISTLTIQRTEQRDSAMYRCASSARDYVYNEQFFGPGTRLTVL.

The chain links TRBV2 to TRBJ2-7, with 11 bases lining up with TRBD2. V shed 8 bases and J 5 bases; nucleotides not matched to a gene: 2. Germline V gene lookup returns CDR1 SNHLY and CDR2 FYNNEI. The CDR3 runs to 12 residues. The DNA for the CDR3 is TGTGCCAGCTTAGCGGGAGGGGACGAGCAGTACTTC. It codes for CASLAGGDEQYF.

V usage is TRBV27 and J usage is TRBJ2-7; 10 bases line up with TRBD2. This CDR3 region has 16 residues. Germline CDR1 reads MNHEY; CDR2 reads SMNVEV (reference sequence). V shed 5 bases, J shed 0 bases, and the junction held 7 bases outside the gene matches. CDR3 residues: CASSPTSGETSYEQYF. The CDR3 DNA sequence: TGTGCCAGCAGTCCAACTAGCGGGGAAACCTCCTACGAGCAGTACTTC.

The J gene is TRBJ1-5, the V gene TRBV19; 9 bases are a match to TRBD1. The CDR3 sequence is 16 residues long. Germline V gene lookup returns CDR1 LNHDA and CDR2 SQIVND (reference sequence). Trimming cost V 7 bases and J 5 bases; bases outside gene matches: 12. In nucleotides, the CDR3 is TGTGCCAGTAAGGGATTTAGGACAGGGGTGGATCAGCCCCAGCATTTT. It translates to CASKGFRTGVDQPQHF.

With regard to this clone: One end of the junction fails to match germline, which may point to a read error. This chain connects TRBV7-9 to TRBJ2-7; TRBD2 matches 10 bases. Germline V gene data show CDR1 as SEHNR and CDR2 as FQNEAQ (reference sequence). CDR3 length: 12 amino acids. The CDR3 protein is CSSSWGLAEQYF. CDR3 nucleotide sequence: TGTTCCAGCAGCTGGGGACTAGCGGAGCAGTACTTC. The variable domain in full, completed from reference TRBV7-9 and TRBJ2-7, reads DTGVSQNPRHKITKRGQNVTFRCDPISEHNRLYWYRQTLGQGPEFLTYFQNEAQLEKSRLLSDRFSAERPKGSFSTLEIQRTEQGDSAMYLCSSSWGLAEQYFGPGTRLTVT.

This chain links TRBV30 with TRBJ2-3, with D maybe TRBD2 (6 bases). CDR1 GTSNPN and CDR2 SVGIG come from the germline V gene (reference sequence). This CDR3 has 12 amino acids. The V gene lost 6 bases and the J gene lost 8 bases, with 15 bases spanning the gap. This chain's CDR3 is CACQPRRGTQYF. Written as DNA, the CDR3 is TGTGCCTGCCAACCGAGGCGGGGTACGCAGTATTTT. The variable domain in full, with the rest retrieved from reference TRBV30 and TRBJ2-3, is SQTIHQWPATLVQPVGSPLSLECTVEGTSNPNLYWYRQAAGRGLQLLFYSVGIGQISSEVPQNLSASRPQDRQFILSSKKLLLSDSGFYLCACQPRRGTQYFGPGTRLTVL.

The rearrangement links TRBV2 to TRBJ2-7, with TRBD2 matching 13 bases. CDR3 size: 14 residues. Germline V CDR1 and CDR2: SNHLY, FYNNEI. J gave up 7 bases and V 8 bases, and 8 bases lay outside the gene matches. In DNA, the CDR3 is TGTGCCAGCGGGGGGACTAGCGGGATTGCTGAGCAGTACTTC. It yields the protein CASGGTSGIAEQYF.